The source of this T cell receptor beta chain is a study of T cells after somatic rescue of genetic block. V lost 7 bases to trimming and J lost 2 bases, with 16 bases between them. Germline-derived CDR1 and CDR2 are MNHEY and SMNVEV (reference sequence). This CDR3 has 15 residues. The data were produced by immunoSEQ multiplex PCR, yet TCRdb's version contains in-frame clones alone and is incomplete. This sample yields roughly 51,000 clones, of which 96% are seen a single time; about 0.076% belongs to the top ten. The V call is TRBV27, the J call TRBJ2-3; D ambiguous. This TCR was recovered from a child under two years old. Sequences were obtained from peripheral blood mononuclear cells (PBMCs). In nucleotides, the CDR3 is TGTGCCAGCACCCCTAGTCTCCTTAACACAGATACGCAGTATTTT. The encoded protein is CASTPSLLNTDTQYF.